This T cell receptor (beta chain) comes out of a study of radiotherapy plus CTLA-4 blockade in lung cancer. The CDR3 consists of 13 residues. The germline V and J ends were trimmed by 1 base and 2 bases, with 6 bases remaining between them. The germline CDR1 and CDR2 sequences are SGHKS and YYEKEE (reference sequence). Here immunoSEQ multiplex PCR was the method, and the copy in TCRdb shows in-frame clones only, minus some. The sample gives approximately 110,000 clones, 70% to 85% of which show up once; roughly 3.1% is in the top ten. The chain carries TRBV5-5 and TRBJ1-2; D not resolved. The sequence was collected from a human donor with non-small cell lung cancer that progressed on radiotherapy plus ipilimumab. Some clones in this sample may be carry-over from other donors' samples. The sample was peripheral blood, taken from a patient treated with radiotherapy plus ipilimumab. CDR3 sequence: CASSLRDNYGYTF. In DNA form, the CDR3 reads TGTGCCAGCAGCTTGCGAGACAACTATGGCTACACCTTC.